This is a list of T cell receptor beta chains from one sample in a study of blood T cell repertoires in COVID-19. Method: immunoSEQ multiplex PCR; TCRdb's copy keeps in-frame clones and lacks some. There are around 200,000 clones in the sample; around 83% occur only once, and more than 8% lies in the top ten. Source material: peripheral blood. The receptor source for this set is a woman aged 45-60 years with acute or convalescent COVID-19. CDR3s include the opening cysteine and the closing phenylalanine or tryptophan.

V gene | CDR3 protein
TRBV6-1 | CASSDRGREKLFF
TRBV7-2 | CASSRPGLVPYEQYF
TRBV11-2 | CASSRGLLADYEQYF
TRBV19 | CASSQTGDSNQPQHF
TRBV6-6 | CASSHGGQGGGGYTF
TRBV5-6 | CASSKLTGQGTDTQYF
TRBV7-9 | CASSLGRKVGETQYF
TRBV10-3 | CAISDSGGSHEQYF
TRBV5-4 | CAVRPASGAYEQYF
TRBV28 | CASSSYLAAYNTGELFF
TRBV7-2 | CASSLEGGRREETQYF
TRBV6-5 | CASSYSRVPGNTIYF
TRBV3-1/TRBV3-2 | CASKRGSPLSGANVLTF
TRBV19 | CASSPQGAGEKLFF
TRBV19 | CASSIAGLAGVQYF
TRBV21-1 | CASSDRVEANQPQHF
TRBV7-2 | CASSPDRDGNQPQHF
TRBV28 | CASGDRMSDEQYF
TRBV28 | CASSLRAGRAGANVLTF
TRBV2 | CASSAQQLSGNTIYF
TRBV10-1 | CASSEYGGRAREQYF
TRBV4-2 | CASSQDLDRGSYNEQFF
TRBV15 | CATSRVLAGGRNEQYF
TRBV9 | CASSVGGQGSTSGNTIYF
TRBV4-1 | CASSQDLTTASTDTQYF
TRBV3-1/TRBV3-2 | CASSQVWDNANTGELFF
TRBV7-8 | CASSPRTSGSGETQYF
TRBV4-2 | CASSKKSTQRDTDTQYF
TRBV6-1 | CASSAAQGGMSEKLFF
TRBV9 | CASSATGGQETQYF
TRBV18 | CASSPGLAEGETQYF
TRBV19 | CASSPLRGSTDTQYF
TRBV5-1 | CASDPGETGELFF
TRBV21-1 | CASTFRAVQFPSGANVLTF
TRBV30 | CALKDRRGMNTEAFF
TRBV10-1 | CASSDTGGLTDTQYF
TRBV3-1/TRBV3-2 | CASSQDVGGFYEQYF